This T cell receptor beta chain is drawn from a study of spatial heterogeneity in lung cancer. General observations from the study: Expanded intratumoral alpha and beta TCR counts tracked tumor mutation counts.

Specified time point: sample taken at primary tumor resection. The cohort: 70 to 85 early-stage, untreated non-small cell lung cancer patients. Without sorting, whole RNA was sequenced from tumor, nontumor lung or frozen PBMC. This clonotype is termed medium-sized. Its antigen is as yet unknown. Trimming took 4 bases from V and 9 from J, leaving 26 bases between them. Germline CDR1 and CDR2: SGHTS and YDEGEE. The CDR3 is 16 amino acids. Each TCR cDNA molecule bore a unique molecular identifier. TCRdb ran MiXCR on the 5' RACE reads and lists one entry per CDR3 protein. This table holds 9,000 or so distinct CDR3 sequences, roughly 2.8% found once.

The TCR was taken from a male donor with early-stage non-small cell lung cancer. The source was lung tumor tissue, collected at surgery. The chain recombines TRBV5-8 with TRBJ2-7; D might be TRBD1 (7 bases). The CDR3 nucleotides read TGTGCCAGCAGCCCCCGACAGGGCTGGACCCACGGGGGGCAGTACTTC. Translation: CASSPRQGWTHGGQYF. The complete variable domain, with remaining parts taken from reference TRBV5-8 and TRBJ2-7, reads EAGVTQSPTHLIKTRGQQATLRCSPISGHTSVYWYQQALGLGLQFLLWYDEGEERNRGNFPPRFSGRQFPNYSSELNVNALELEDSALYLCASSPRQGWTHGGQYFGPGTRLTVT.